What follows are 10 T cell receptor beta chains derived from one specimen sequenced in a study of technical replicates of blood from four donors. Using immunoSEQ multiplex PCR, the repertoire was profiled, and TCRdb retains in-frame clones only, with some absent. In the table there are roughly 90,000 clones, approximately 93% of which are singletons. The sequenced sample was T cells isolated from PBMCs. These TCRs come from a human donor in good health.

V usage is TRBV5-1 and J usage is TRBJ2-2; perhaps TRBD1 as D (6 bases). Germline V gene sequence: CDR1 SGHRS, CDR2 YFSETQ. The germline V and J ends were trimmed by 3 bases and 6 bases, with 9 bases remaining between them. The CDR3 has 13 amino acids. The CDR3 reads CASSSTGPGELFF. In DNA, the CDR3 is TGCGCCAGCAGCTCGACAGGCCCCGGGGAGCTGTTTTTT.

This sequence joins TRBV27 and TRBJ1-1, with D possibly TRBD1 on 6 matching bases. Germline CDR1 MNHEY, CDR2 SMNVEV (reference sequence). Trimming left V 6 bases short and J 0 bases short, with 14 bases between. This CDR3 contains 15 residues. As DNA, the CDR3 is TGTGCCAGCAGGACTCCTCCAGGGGTGAACACTGAAGCTTTCTTT. Amino acids: CASRTPPGVNTEAFF.

This clone appeared a single time. The genes are TRBV9 and TRBJ1-3; the D is unclear. The V end lost 0 bases, the J end lost 1 base, and 5 bases lay between the germline ends. The CDR3 totals 14 residues. Germline CDR1 and CDR2: SGDLS and YYNGEE. CDR3 sequence (DNA): TGTGCCAGCAGCGTAGACGGTTCTGGAAACACCATATATTTT. It is translated as CASSVDGSGNTIYF.

This chain links TRBV9 with TRBJ2-3; TRBD2 matches 14 bases. This CDR3 is built from 17 residues. Germline lookup yields CDR1 SGDLS and CDR2 YYNGEE. Trimming cost V 3 bases and J 4 bases; bases outside gene matches: 7. The DNA for the CDR3 is TGTGCCAGCAGCGCTACTGGGACTAGCGGGGGATCAGATACGCAGTATTTT. Protein sequence: CASSATGTSGGSDTQYF.

The gene calls are TRBV2 and TRBJ2-1; D is ambiguous. The CDR3 runs 14 residues. V lost 8 bases and J lost 6, with 17 bases in between. Germline V gives CDR1 SNHLY, CDR2 FYNNEI. CDR3: CASLGPPLFNEQFF. In nucleotides, the CDR3 is TGTGCCAGCCTAGGCCCGCCGTTGTTCAATGAGCAGTTCTTC.

The chain uses TRBV27 and TRBJ2-7, with 7 positions matching TRBD1. Germline assignment: CDR1 MNHEY and CDR2 SMNVEV (reference sequence). CDR3 length: 13 residues. V dropped 6 bases and J dropped 5; count of bases not matched to a gene: 7. The CDR3 DNA follows: TGTGCCAGCAGACTGATGACAGGGAACGAGCAGTACTTC. This codes for CASRLMTGNEQYF.

The V gene is TRBV25-1, the J gene TRBJ2-1, with D perhaps matching TRBD2 (7 bases). The CDR3 consists of 15 residues. Per the germline V gene, CDR1 is MGHDK and CDR2 is SYGVNS. V gave up 2 bases and J gave up 8 bases, with 16 bases separating them. CDR3 sequence (DNA): TGTGCCAGCAGTGAAGGGGGGGGCCCTTTGGATGAGCAGTTCTTC. Amino acid sequence: CASSEGGGPLDEQFF.

The chain uses TRBV13 and TRBJ2-2; 8 bases are shared with TRBD1. This CDR3 is built from 15 residues. Germline V gives CDR1 PRHDT, CDR2 FYEKMQ (reference sequence). V lost 5 bases, J lost 5 bases, and 7 bases stayed unmatched. The CDR3 protein is CASSPPTGETGELFF. The CDR3 DNA reads as TGTGCCAGCAGCCCGCCGACAGGGGAAACCGGGGAGCTGTTTTTT.

This clone is a singleton in its sample. The chain uses TRBV15 and TRBJ2-1; 7 bases align to TRBD2. Germline V gene data show CDR1 as LNHNV and CDR2 as YYDKDF (reference sequence). The ends lost 6 bases at V and 9 bases at J; junction bases unmatched: 11. The CDR3 sequence is 14 residues long. The CDR3 is CATSRAGVIGEQFF. The CDR3 DNA reads as TGTGCCACCAGTCGGGCGGGAGTGATTGGTGAGCAGTTCTTC.

The count of this clone is one. The V gene is TRBV19, the J gene TRBJ2-7; D possibly corresponds to TRBD1 (6 bases). CDR1 is LNHDA, CDR2 SQIVND, per germline (reference sequence). Deletions cut 5 bases from V and 3 bases from J, with 26 bases between. The CDR3 sequence is 18 residues long. The CDR3 coding sequence is TGTGCCAGTAGTCCAGACAAACAGGGTCGGGCGCGGATCTACGAGCAGTACTTC. Protein: CASSPDKQGRARIYEQYF.